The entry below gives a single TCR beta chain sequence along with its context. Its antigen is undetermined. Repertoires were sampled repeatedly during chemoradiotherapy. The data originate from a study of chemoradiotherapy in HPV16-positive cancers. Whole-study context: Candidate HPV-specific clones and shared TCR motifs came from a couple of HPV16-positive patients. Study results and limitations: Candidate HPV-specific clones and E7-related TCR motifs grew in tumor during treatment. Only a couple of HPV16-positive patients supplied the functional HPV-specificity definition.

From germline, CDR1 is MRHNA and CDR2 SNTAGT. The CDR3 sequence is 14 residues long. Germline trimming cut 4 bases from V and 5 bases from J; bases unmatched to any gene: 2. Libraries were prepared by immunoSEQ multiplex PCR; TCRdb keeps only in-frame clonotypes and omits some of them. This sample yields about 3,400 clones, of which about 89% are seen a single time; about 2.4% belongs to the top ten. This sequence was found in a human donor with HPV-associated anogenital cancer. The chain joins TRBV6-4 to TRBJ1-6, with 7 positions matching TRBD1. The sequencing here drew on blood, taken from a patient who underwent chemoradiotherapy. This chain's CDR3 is CASSAGTDNSPLHF. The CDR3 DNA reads TGTGCCAGCAGTGCAGGGACAGATAATTCACCCCTCCACTTT.